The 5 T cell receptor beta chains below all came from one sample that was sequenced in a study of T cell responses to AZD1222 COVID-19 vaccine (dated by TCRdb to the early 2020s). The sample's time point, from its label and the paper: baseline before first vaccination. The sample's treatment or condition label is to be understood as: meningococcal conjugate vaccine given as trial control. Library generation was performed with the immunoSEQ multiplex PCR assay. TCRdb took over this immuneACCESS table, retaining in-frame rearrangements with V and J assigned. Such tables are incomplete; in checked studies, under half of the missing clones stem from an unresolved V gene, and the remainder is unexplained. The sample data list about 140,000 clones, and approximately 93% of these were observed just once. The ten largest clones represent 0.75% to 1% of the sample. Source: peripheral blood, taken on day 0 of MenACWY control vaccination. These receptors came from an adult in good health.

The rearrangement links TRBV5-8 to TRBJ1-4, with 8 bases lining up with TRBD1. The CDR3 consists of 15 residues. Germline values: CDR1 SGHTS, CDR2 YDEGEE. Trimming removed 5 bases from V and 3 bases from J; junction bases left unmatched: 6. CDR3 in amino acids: CASRHPGQANEKLFF. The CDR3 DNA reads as TGTGCCAGCAGACATCCGGGACAGGCTAATGAAAAACTGTTTTTT.

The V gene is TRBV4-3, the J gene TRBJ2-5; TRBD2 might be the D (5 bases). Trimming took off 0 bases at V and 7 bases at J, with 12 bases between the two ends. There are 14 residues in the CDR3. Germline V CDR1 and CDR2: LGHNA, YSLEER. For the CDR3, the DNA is TGCGCCAGCAGCCAAGAGGCCGGGGAGCGGACCCAGTACTTC. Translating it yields CASSQEAGERTQYF.

As DNA, the CDR3 is TGTGCCACGAGCCTCACATTGGCAGATTATAATTCACCCCTCCACTTT. It specifies CATSLTLADYNSPLHF. The rearrangement joins TRBV15 to TRBJ1-6; no firm D call. Germline CDR1 and CDR2: LNHNV and YYDKDF (reference sequence). The V end was cut by 9 bases, the J end by 4 bases, with 19 bases between. The CDR3 covers 16 residues.

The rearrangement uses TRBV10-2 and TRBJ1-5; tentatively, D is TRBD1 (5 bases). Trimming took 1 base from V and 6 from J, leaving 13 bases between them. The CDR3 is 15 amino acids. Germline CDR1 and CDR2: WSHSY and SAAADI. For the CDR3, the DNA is TGCGCCAGCAGTGAGTTTGGGCAGGGTAGTCAGCCCCAGCATTTT. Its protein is CASSEFGQGSQPQHF.

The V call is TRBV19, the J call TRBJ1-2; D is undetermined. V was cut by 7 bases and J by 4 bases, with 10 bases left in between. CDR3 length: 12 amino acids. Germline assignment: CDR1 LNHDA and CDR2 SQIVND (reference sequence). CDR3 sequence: CASNKGSYGYTF. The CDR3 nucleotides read TGTGCCAGTAATAAAGGATCCTATGGCTACACCTTC.